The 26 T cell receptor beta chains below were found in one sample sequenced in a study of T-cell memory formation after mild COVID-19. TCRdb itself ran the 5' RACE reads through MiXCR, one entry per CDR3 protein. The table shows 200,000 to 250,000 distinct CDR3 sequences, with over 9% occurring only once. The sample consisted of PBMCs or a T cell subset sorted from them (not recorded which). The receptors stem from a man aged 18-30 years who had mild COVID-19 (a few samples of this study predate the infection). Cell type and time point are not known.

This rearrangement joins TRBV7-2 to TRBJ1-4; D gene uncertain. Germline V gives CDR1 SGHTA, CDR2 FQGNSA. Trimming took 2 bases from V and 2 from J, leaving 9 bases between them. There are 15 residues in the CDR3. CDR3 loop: CASSLHGGTNEKLFF. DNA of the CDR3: TGTGCCAGCAGCTTACACGGAGGGACTAATGAAAAACTGTTTTTT.

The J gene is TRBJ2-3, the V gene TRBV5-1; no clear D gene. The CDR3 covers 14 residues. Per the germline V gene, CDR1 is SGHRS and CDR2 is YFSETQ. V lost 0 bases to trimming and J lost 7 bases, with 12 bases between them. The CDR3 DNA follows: TGCGCCAGCAGCTTGGGGGTGTCAAAGAATACGCAGTATTTT. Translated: CASSLGVSKNTQYF.

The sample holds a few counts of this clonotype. CDR3 nucleotides: TGTGCCAGCAACCAACGACTAGGTGGGCAGTATTTT. Translated: CASNQRLGGQYF. V gene TRBV6-1 combines with J gene TRBJ2-3; D possibly corresponds to TRBD2 (6 bases). Germline lookup yields CDR1 MNHNS and CDR2 SASEGT. V lost 7 bases to trimming and J lost 11 bases, with 16 bases between them. This CDR3 contains 12 residues.

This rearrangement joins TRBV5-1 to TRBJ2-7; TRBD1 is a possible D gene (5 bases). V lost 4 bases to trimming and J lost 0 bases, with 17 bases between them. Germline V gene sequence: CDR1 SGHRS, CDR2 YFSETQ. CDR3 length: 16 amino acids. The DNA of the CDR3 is TGCGCCAGCAGCCTGGAGCCCCAGGGAAGCTCCTACGAGCAGTACGTC. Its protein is CASSLEPQGSSYEQYV.

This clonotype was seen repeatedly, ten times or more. This CDR3 reads CASSLVMADTQYF. The CDR3 DNA follows: TGTGCCAGCAGCTTAGTGATGGCAGATACGCAGTATTTT. V and J are TRBV7-3 and TRBJ2-3; D call uncertain. V gave up 2 bases and J gave up 4 bases, with 7 bases separating them. Germline loops: CDR1 SGHTA, CDR2 FQGTGA. CDR3 size: 13 residues.

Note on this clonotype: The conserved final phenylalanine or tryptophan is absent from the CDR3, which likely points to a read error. The DNA of the CDR3 is TGCGCCAGCAGCAGAGACAGGAAGCAGTACTTA. Translated, it gives CASSRDRKQYL. The V call is TRBV5-1, the J call TRBJ2-7, with D maybe TRBD1 (6 bases). Looked up from germline, CDR1 is SGHRS and CDR2 is YFSETQ. V shed 4 bases and J shed 8 bases, with 10 bases lying between them. The CDR3 is 11 residues long.

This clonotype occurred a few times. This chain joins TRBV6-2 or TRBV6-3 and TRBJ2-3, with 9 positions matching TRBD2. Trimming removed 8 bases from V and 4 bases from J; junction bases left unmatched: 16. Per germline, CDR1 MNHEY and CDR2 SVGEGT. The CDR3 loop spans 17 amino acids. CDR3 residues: CASSFLRRGGIPDTQYF. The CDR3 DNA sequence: TGTGCCAGCTCCTTCCTACGGCGGGGGGGCATCCCAGATACGCAGTATTTT.

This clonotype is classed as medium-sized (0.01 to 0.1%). The DNA of the CDR3 is TGTGCCAGCAGCCCTGGGACAATCAATGAGCAGTTCTTC. Translated, it gives CASSPGTINEQFF. The rearrangement uses TRBV12-3 or TRBV12-4 and TRBJ2-1; D may be TRBD1 (6 bases). Trimming took off 6 bases at V and 6 bases at J, with 12 bases between the two ends. CDR3 length equals 13 residues.

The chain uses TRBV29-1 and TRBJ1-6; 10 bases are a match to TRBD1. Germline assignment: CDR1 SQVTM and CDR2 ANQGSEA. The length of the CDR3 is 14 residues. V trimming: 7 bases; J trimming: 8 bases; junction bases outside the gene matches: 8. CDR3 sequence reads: CSASLGTGDSPLHF. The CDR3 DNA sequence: TGCAGCGCCAGCCTAGGGACAGGGGATTCACCCCTCCACTTT.

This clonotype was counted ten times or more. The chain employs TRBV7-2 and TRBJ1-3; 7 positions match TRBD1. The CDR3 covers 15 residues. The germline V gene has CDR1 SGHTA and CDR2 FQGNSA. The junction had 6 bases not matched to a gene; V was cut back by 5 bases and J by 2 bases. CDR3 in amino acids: CASSLSGTAGNTIYF. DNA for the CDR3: TGTGCCAGCAGCCTCTCCGGGACAGCTGGAAACACCATATATTTT.

The CDR3 DNA sequence: TGTGCCAGCAGAAGTGAGGACCCCCTTCCTTTTCAGCCCCAGCATTTT. Its protein product is CASRSEDPLPFQPQHF. The V and J genes are TRBV12-3 or TRBV12-4 and TRBJ1-5; no definite D call. The V end lost 6 bases, the J end lost 6 bases, and 21 bases lay between the germline ends. The CDR3 is made up of 16 amino acids.

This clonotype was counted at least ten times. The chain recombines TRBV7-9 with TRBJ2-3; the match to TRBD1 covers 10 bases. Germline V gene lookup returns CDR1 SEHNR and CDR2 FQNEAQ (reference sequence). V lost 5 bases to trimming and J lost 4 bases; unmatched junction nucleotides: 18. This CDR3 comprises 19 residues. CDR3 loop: CASSPAGPGQGSLADTQYF. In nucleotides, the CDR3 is TGTGCCAGCAGCCCCGCGGGCCCGGGACAGGGGTCCCTTGCAGATACGCAGTATTTT. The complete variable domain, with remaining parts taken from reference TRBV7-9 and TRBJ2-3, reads DTGVSQNPRHKITKRGQNVTFRCDPISEHNRLYWYRQTLGQGPEFLTYFQNEAQLEKSRLLSDRFSAERPKGSFSTLEIQRTEQGDSAMYLCASSPAGPGQGSLADTQYFGPGTRLTVL.

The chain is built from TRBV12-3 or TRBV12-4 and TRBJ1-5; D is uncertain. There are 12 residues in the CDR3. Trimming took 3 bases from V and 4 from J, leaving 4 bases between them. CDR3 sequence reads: CASSFENQPQHF. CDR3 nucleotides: TGTGCCAGCAGTTTCGAAAATCAGCCCCAGCATTTT.

As DNA, the CDR3 is TGTGCCAGCAGGTCAAACAATACGCAGTATTTT. It is translated as CASRSNNTQYF. This rearrangement joins TRBV7-6 to TRBJ2-3, with D unresolved. This CDR3 has 11 residues. Germline lookup yields CDR1 SGHVS and CDR2 FNYEAQ. With 6 bases removed from V and 7 bases from J, the gap between germline ends came to 8 bases.

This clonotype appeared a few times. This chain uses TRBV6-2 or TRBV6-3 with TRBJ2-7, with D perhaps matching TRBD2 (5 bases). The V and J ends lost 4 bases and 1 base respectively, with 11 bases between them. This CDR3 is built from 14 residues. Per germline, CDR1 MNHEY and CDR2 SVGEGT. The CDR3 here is CASSSPGGSYEQYV. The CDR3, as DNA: TGTGCCAGCAGTTCGCCCGGAGGTTCCTACGAGCAGTACGTC.

CDR3: CSARVPGGAGTDTQYF. In DNA, the CDR3 is TGCAGTGCTAGAGTTCCCGGGGGGGCCGGCACAGATACGCAGTATTTT. J is TRBJ2-3 and V is TRBV20-1; 8 bases align to TRBD2. Trimming cost V 1 base and J 1 base; bases outside gene matches: 7. The CDR3 length is 16 residues. CDR1 is DFQATT and CDR2 is SNEGSKA in the germline V gene (reference sequence).

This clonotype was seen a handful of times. The CDR3 spells CASAVYNEQFF. DNA for the CDR3: TGTGCCAGCGCGGTGTACAATGAGCAGTTCTTC. The chain couples TRBV7-2 to TRBJ2-1; D uncertain. Germline V lookup: CDR1 SGHTA, CDR2 FQGNSA. Trimming took off 8 bases at V and 4 bases at J, with 6 bases between the two ends. This CDR3 spans 11 amino acids.

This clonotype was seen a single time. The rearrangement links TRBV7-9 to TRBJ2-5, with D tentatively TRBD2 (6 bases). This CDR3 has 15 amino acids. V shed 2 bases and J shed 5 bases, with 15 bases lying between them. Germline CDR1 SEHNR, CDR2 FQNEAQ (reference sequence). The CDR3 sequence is CASSLTTSGGETQYF. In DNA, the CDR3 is TGTGCCAGCAGCTTAACCACCAGCGGAGGGGAGACCCAGTACTTC.

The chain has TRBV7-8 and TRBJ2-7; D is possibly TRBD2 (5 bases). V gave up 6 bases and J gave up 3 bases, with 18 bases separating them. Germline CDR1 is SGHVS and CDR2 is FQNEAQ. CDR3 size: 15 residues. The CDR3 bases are TGTGCCAGCAGTTCCGAGCCGGGATCCCTCTACGAGCAGTACGTC. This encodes CASSSEPGSLYEQYV.

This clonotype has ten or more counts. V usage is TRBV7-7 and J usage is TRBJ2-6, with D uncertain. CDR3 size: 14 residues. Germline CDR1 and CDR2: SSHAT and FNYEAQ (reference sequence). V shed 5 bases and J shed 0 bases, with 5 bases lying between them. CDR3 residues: CASSPSSGANVLTF. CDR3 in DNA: TGTGCCAGCAGCCCGAGCTCTGGGGCCAACGTCCTGACTTTC.

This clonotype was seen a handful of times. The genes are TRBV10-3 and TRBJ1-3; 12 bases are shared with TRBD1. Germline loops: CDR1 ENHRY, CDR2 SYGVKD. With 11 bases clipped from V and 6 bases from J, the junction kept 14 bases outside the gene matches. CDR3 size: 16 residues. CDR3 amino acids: CAAAGTGGIYENTIYF. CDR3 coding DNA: TGTGCCGCAGCGGGGACAGGGGGCATTTACGAAAACACCATATATTTT.

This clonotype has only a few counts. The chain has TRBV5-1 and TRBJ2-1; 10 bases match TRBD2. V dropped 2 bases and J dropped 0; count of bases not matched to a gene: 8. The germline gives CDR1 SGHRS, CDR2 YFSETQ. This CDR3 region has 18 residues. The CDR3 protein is CASSFSRTSGSSYNEQFF. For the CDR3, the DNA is TGCGCCAGCAGCTTCTCACGGACTAGCGGTAGCTCCTACAATGAGCAGTTCTTC.

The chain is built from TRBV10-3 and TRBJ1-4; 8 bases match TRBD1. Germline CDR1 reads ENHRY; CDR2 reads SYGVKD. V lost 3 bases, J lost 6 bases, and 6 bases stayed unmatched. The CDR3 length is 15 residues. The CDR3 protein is CAISDDRGGDEKLFF. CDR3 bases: TGTGCCATCAGTGATGACAGGGGTGGGGATGAAAAACTGTTTTTT.

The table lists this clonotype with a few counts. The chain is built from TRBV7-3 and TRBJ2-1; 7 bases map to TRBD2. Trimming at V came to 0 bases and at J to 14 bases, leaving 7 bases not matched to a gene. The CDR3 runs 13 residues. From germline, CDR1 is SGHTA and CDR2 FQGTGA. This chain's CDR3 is CASSLTGAGVKFF. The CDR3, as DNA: TGTGCCAGCAGCTTAACTGGTGCGGGGGTGAAGTTCTTC.

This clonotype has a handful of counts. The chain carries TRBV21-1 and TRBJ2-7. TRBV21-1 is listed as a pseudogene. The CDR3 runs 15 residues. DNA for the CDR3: TGTGCCAGCAGCCTCGGGCAAGGAGGCTCCTACGAGCAGTACGTC. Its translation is CASSLGQGGSYEQYV.

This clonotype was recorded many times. The CDR3 sequence is CASSLGTGLYNEQFF. CDR3 nucleotide sequence: TGTGCCAGCAGCTTGGGGACAGGTCTTTACAATGAGCAGTTCTTC. The chain recombines TRBV5-4 with TRBJ2-1; 7 bases map to TRBD1. J lost 4 bases, V lost 0 bases, and 4 bases had no gene match. The CDR3 loop spans 15 amino acids. Germline assignment: CDR1 SGHNT and CDR2 YYREEE (reference sequence). Using reference TRBV5-4 and TRBJ2-1 for the parts outside the CDR3, the full variable domain is ETGVTQSPTHLIKTRGQQVTLRCSSQSGHNTVSWYQQALGQGPQFIFQYYREEENGRGNFPPRFSGLQFPNYSSELNVNALELDDSALYLCASSLGTGLYNEQFFGPGTRLTVL.